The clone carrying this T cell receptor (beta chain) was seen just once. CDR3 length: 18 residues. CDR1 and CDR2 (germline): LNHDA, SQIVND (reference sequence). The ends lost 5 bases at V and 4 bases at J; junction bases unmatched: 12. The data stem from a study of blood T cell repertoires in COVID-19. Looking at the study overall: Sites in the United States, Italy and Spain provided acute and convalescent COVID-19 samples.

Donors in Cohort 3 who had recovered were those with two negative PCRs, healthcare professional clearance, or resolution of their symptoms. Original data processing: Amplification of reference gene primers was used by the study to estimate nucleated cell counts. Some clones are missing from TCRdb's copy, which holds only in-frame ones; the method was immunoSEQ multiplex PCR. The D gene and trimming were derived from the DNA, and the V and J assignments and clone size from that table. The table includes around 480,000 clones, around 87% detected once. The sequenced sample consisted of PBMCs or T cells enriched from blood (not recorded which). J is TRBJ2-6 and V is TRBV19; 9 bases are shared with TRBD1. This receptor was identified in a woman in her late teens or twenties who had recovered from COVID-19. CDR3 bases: TGTGCCAGTAGTTTACCGGGACAGGGTCCTTCAGGGGCCAACGTCCTGACTTTC. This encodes CASSLPGQGPSGANVLTF.